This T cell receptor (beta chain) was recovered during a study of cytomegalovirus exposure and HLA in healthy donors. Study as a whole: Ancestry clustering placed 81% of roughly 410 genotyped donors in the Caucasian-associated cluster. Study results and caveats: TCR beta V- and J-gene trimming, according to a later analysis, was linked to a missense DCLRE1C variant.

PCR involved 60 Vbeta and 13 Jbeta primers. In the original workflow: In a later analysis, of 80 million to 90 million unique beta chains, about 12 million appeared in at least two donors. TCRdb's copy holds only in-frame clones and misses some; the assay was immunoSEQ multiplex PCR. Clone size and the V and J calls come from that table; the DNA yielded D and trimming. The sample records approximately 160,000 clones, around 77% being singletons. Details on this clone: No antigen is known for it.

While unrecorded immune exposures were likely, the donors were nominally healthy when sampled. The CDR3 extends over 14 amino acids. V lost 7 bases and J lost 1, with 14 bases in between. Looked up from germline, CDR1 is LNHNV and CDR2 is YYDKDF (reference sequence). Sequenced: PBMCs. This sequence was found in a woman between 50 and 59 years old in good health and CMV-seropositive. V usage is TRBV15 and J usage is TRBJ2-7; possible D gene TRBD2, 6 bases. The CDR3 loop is CATTERAVSYEQYF. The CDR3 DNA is TGTGCCACCACCGAGCGGGCGGTATCCTACGAGCAGTACTTC.